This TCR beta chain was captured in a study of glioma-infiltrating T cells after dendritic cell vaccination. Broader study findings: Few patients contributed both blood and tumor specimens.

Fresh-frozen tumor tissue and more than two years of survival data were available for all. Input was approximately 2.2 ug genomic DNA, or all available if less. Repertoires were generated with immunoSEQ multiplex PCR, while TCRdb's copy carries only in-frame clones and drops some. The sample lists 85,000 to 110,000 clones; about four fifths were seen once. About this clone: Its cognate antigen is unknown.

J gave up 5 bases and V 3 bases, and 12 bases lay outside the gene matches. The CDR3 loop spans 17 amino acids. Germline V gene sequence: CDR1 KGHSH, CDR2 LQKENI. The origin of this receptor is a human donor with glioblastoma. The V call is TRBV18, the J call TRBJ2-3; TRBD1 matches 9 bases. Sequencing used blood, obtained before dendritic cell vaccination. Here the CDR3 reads CASSPRPGTGLGDTQYF. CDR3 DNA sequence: TGTGCCAGCTCACCTCGTCCCGGGACAGGGTTGGGAGATACGCAGTATTTT.